Here is one TCR beta chain with its context. Antigen unknown. TCRdb's copy holds only in-frame clones and misses some; the assay was immunoSEQ multiplex PCR. The table includes some 45,000 clones, nearly 95% detected once. The sample comes from a study of cytomegalovirus exposure and HLA in healthy donors. Study-level findings and limits: Using the classifier, cytomegalovirus status was reportedly diagnosed with high specificity and sensitivity.

The TCR originated in a woman between 18 and 29 years old in good health and CMV-seropositive. Sequences were obtained from PBMCs.

CDR3 coding DNA: TGTGCCAGCAGCTGGACCGGGACAGGGGGCCCGTTCGTAGACTACGAGCAGTACTTC. This codes for CASSWTGTGGPFVDYEQYF. The chain links TRBV7-9 to TRBJ2-7; TRBD1 matches at 12 bases. Looked up from germline, CDR1 is SEHNR and CDR2 is FQNEAQ (reference sequence). This CDR3 has 19 residues. Trimming cost V 4 bases and J 3 bases; bases outside gene matches: 16.